This is a list of T cell receptor beta chains from one sample in a study of CD8 T cells in Susac syndrome. TCRdb ran MiXCR on the immunoSEQ multiplex PCR reads and lists one entry per CDR3 protein. The sample holds 180,000 or so distinct CDR3 sequences, about 93% seen once. Sequenced material: CD4+ T cells from PBMCs. The receptors were sampled from a human donor in good health. The CDR3 runs from the conserved cysteine through the conserved F or W.

TRBV20-1	13	TRBJ2-1	CSARTTTSMEQFF
TRBV9	16	TRBJ2-2	CASSVGGSGSTGELFF
TRBV20-1	15	TRBJ2-1	CSARKTGGSYNEQFF
TRBV12-3/TRBV12-4	10	TRBJ1-2	CASGTVSYTF
TRBV5-4	14	TRBJ2-7	CASSLEGLGGEQYF
TRBV4-2	14	TRBJ2-1	CASSQVSGPNEQFF
TRBV9	14	TRBJ1-5	CASSSDSSHQPQHF
TRBV30	13	TRBJ2-7	CAWNPGATYEQYF
TRBV9	14	TRBJ2-7	CASSPDEGQSEQYF
TRBV18	13	TRBJ2-3	CASSPPGQVGWYF
TRBV12-3/TRBV12-4	13	TRBJ2-5	CASSQRSGETQYF